Listed below are T cell receptor beta chains from one sample, sequenced in a study of cytomegalovirus exposure and HLA in healthy donors. The assay was immunoSEQ multiplex PCR, and TCRdb's table has in-frame clones only and misses some. The table includes some 180,000 clones, 82% detected once. The sequenced sample was PBMCs. These receptors came from a man in his forties in good health and CMV-seronegative. The CDR3 runs from the conserved cysteine through the conserved F or W. D genes are given only for firm matches. Clone size, where shown, is once, few, many, or a class for clones that have expanded.

>TRBJ2-3|NA|TRBV9|TRBD2
TGTGCCAGCACAGCGGGGGGGGCAGATACGCAGTATTTT
CASTAGGADTQYF
>TRBJ2-7|few|TRBV6-1|TRBD1
TGTGCCAGCAGTGCCAGGACAGGGGGCTTCTACGAGCAGTACTTC
CASSARTGGFYEQYF
>TRBJ1-4|NA|TRBV5-4|TRBD1
TGTGCCAGCAGCGGGGACAGTGAGAAACTGTTTTTT
CASSGDSEKLFF
>TRBJ2-7|NA|TRBV28|NA
TGTGCCAGCAGTTTGGGGCAGATTCGGGACGAGCAGTACTTC
CASSLGQIRDEQYF
>TRBJ1-2|NA|TRBV19|TRBD1
TGTGCCAGTAGTATCAGGGGGCGCGATGCTAGGTATGGCTACACCTTC
CASSIRGRDARYGYTF
>TRBJ2-7|NA|TRBV2|TRBD1
TGTGCCAGCAGGAAGGGACAGGGGACGGCCCACGAGCAGTACTTC
CASRKGQGTAHEQYF
>TRBJ1-6|NA|TRBV28|NA
TGTGCCAGCAGTCCCCCCACAGCATATAATTCACCCCTCCACTTT
CASSPPTAYNSPLHF
>TRBJ2-3|NA|TRBV4-1|NA
TGCGCCAGCAGCCAAGGCTTCGCGGTGGATACGCAGTATTTT
CASSQGFAVDTQYF
>TRBJ2-5|few|TRBV7-2|TRBD2
TGTGCCAGCAGCTCAAATCCCCTACTAGCGAAATACTTC
CASSSNPLLAKYF
>TRBJ2-3|NA|TRBV2|NA
TGTGCCAGGGAGACAGATACGCAGTATTTT
CARETDTQYF
>TRBJ2-3|NA|TRBV14|TRBD1
TGTGCCAGCAGCCGGACAGGGAGAAGCACAGATACGCAGTATTTT
CASSRTGRSTDTQYF
>TRBJ1-2|NA|TRBV11-2|TRBD1
TGTGCCAGCAGCTTAGACGGACAGGCATATGGCTACACCTTC
CASSLDGQAYGYTF
>TRBJ2-5|NA|TRBV7-7|TRBD2
TGTGCTAGCAGCTTAGGGACTAGTGTTAGACAAGAGACCCAGTACTTC
CASSLGTSVRQETQYF
>TRBJ2-2|NA|TRBV9|NA
TGTGCCAGCAGCTTTCGACAGGTTAACACCGGGGAGCTGTTTTTT
CASSFRQVNTGELFF
>TRBJ2-5|NA|TRBV9|TRBD1
TGTGCCAGCAGCGTAGGACAGGGGGCTAGGGAGACCCAGTACTTC
CASSVGQGARETQYF
>TRBJ1-3|NA|TRBV7-9|TRBD1
TGTGCCAGCAGCCAGACGGACAGGCGAAACACCATATATTTT
CASSQTDRRNTIYF
>TRBJ2-1|once|TRBV5-1|TRBD2
TGCGCCAGCAGCTCCTGGACTAGCGGGTTCTACAATGAGCAGTTCTTC
CASSSWTSGFYNEQFF
>TRBJ2-1|NA|TRBV28|NA
TGTGCCAGCACTCCGGTCCCCCCCTACAATGAGCAGTTCTTC
CASTPVPPYNEQFF
>TRBJ1-2|NA|TRBV29-1|NA
TGCAGCGTTGAAGGGGGGGGTAGAGATGGCTACACCTTC
CSVEGGGRDGYTF
>TRBJ1-3|once|TRBV7-2|NA
TGTGCCAGCAGCTTTTCCATCGAGGGTATTTTCTCTGGAAACACCATATATTTT
CASSFSIEGIFSGNTIYF
>TRBJ1-1|NA|TRBV6-5|NA
TGTGCCAGCTCTTTGGGGGGTAGTCGGACTGAAGCTTTCTTT
CASSLGGSRTEAFF
>TRBJ2-1|once|TRBV6-6|TRBD1
TGTGCCAGCAGCCGATACAGGGGCATCAATGAGCAGTTCTTC
CASSRYRGINEQFF
>TRBJ1-2|NA|TRBV28|TRBD1
TGTGCCAGCGGGACCTCAGGGGGAGTACGGGGAGGCTACACCTTC
CASGTSGGVRGGYTF
>TRBJ1-2|NA|TRBV7-9|TRBD1
TGTGCCGGAGGGGACAGTGGGAACTATGGCTACACCTTC
CAGGDSGNYGYTF
>TRBJ2-1|NA|TRBV4-3|TRBD1
TGCGCCAGCAGCAAACGGGGACAGGGGTTAGGTGAGCAGTTCTTC
CASSKRGQGLGEQFF
>TRBJ2-7|NA|TRBV7-2|NA
TGTGCCAGCAGCTTAAGAGAACGAGTGAACTCCTACGAGCAGTACTTC
CASSLRERVNSYEQYF
>TRBJ1-1|NA|TRBV6-5|NA
TGTGCCAGCTCACCGGGCTGGGGAGGGGACACTGAAGCTTTCTTT
CASSPGWGGDTEAFF
>TRBJ1-1|NA|TRBV7-2|TRBD1
TGTGCCAGCAGCTTAAGATGGGACAGTGAAGCTTTCTTT
CASSLRWDSEAFF
>TRBJ1-6|NA|TRBV11-3|TRBD1
TGTGCCAGCGGGTCACAGGGGGGGAATTCACCCCTCCACTTT
CASGSQGGNSPLHF
>TRBJ1-1|NA|TRBV6-5|NA
TGTGCCAGCAGCCCTCCCGGGGGGGAGACTGAAGCTTTCTTT
CASSPPGGETEAFF
>TRBJ1-1|NA|TRBV18|TRBD1
TGTGCCAGCTCTCCGACAGGGGCTAGATCTGAAGCTTTCTTT
CASSPTGARSEAFF
>TRBJ2-3|NA|TRBV19|NA
TGTGCCAGTAGCTTTGGAGGGGGGGCCGCAGATACGCAGTATTTT
CASSFGGGAADTQYF
>TRBJ2-7|NA|TRBV13|TRBD1
TGTGCCAGCAGCTATGACAGGGTTCACGAGCAGTACTTC
CASSYDRVHEQYF
>TRBJ2-2|NA|TRBV7-3|TRBD1
TGTGCCAGCAGCCCGGGACAGGGGAACACCGGGGAGCTGTTTTTT
CASSPGQGNTGELFF
>TRBJ2-3|NA|TRBV11-3|TRBD2
TGTGCCAGCAGCTTAGGCGGGGGGAACTCAGATACGCAGTATTTT
CASSLGGGNSDTQYF
>TRBJ2-7|NA|TRBV19|NA
TGTGCCAGTAGTAGGCGGGGGACAGGATACTACGAGCAGTACTTC
CASSRRGTGYYEQYF
>TRBJ2-7|NA|TRBV9|NA
TGTGCCAGCAGCGTAGAAGGGGATCCTGGGTACGAGCAGTACTTC
CASSVEGDPGYEQYF
>TRBJ2-5|NA|TRBV6-1|TRBD1
TGTGCCACCCGTCTGACAGGGGGCCAAGAGACCCAGTACTTC
CATRLTGGQETQYF
>TRBJ2-7|NA|TRBV21-1|NA
TGTGCCAGCAGCAACGCGGGGGGCCCAGGGGAGCAGTACTTC
CASSNAGGPGEQYF
>TRBJ1-5|NA|TRBV21-1|NA
TGTGCCAGCAGCCCGCGGGCCAGCGGCAATCAGCCCCAGCATTTT
CASSPRASGNQPQHF
>TRBJ2-3|once|TRBV7-2|NA
TGTGCCAGCAGTCTGGCGGCAGGGGGCACAGATACGCAGTATTTT
CASSLAAGGTDTQYF
>TRBJ1-6|once|TRBV10-3|TRBD1
TGTGCCATCAGTGAAGGGACAGTTAATTCACCCCTCCACTTT
CAISEGTVNSPLHF
>TRBJ2-7|NA|TRBV11-2|NA
TGTGCCAGCAGCTTACGGGGAAATCACTACGAGCAGTACTTC
CASSLRGNHYEQYF
>TRBJ2-3|once|TRBV28|NA
TGTGCCAGCAGTTTCGGCAGGGGATCACCCCACACAGATACGCAGTATTTT
CASSFGRGSPHTDTQYF
>TRBJ2-7|NA|TRBV28|TRBD1
TGTGCCAGTATTGACCCGGGACAGAATTCCTACGAGCAGTACTTC
CASIDPGQNSYEQYF
>TRBJ2-3|NA|TRBV11-3|NA
TGTGCCAGCAGCTTAGATGGCAGCACAGATACGCAGTATTTT
CASSLDGSTDTQYF